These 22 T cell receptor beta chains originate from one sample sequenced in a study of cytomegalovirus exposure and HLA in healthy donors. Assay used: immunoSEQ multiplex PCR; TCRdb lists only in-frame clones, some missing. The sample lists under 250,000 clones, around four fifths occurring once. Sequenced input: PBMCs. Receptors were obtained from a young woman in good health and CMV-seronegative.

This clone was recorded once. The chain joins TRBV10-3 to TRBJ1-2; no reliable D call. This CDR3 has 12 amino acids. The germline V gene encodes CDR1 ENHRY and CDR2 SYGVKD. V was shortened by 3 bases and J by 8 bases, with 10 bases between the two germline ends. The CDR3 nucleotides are TGTGCCATCAGTGACGGGCGATACGGCTACACCTTC. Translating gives CAISDGRYGYTF.

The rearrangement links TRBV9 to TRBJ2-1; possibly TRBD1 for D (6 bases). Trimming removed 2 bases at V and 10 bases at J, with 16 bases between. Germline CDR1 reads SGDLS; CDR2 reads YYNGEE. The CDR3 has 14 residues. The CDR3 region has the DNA TGTGCCAGCAGCGTGACCCAGGGGAAAGGAGAGCAGTTCTTC. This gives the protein CASSVTQGKGEQFF.

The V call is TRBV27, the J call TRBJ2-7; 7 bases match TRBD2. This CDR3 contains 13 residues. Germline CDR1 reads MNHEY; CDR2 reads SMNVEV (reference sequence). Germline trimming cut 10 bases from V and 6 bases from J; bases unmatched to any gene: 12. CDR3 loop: CATRRAGVGEQYF. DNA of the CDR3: TGTGCCACCAGGCGGGCGGGAGTCGGCGAGCAGTACTTC.

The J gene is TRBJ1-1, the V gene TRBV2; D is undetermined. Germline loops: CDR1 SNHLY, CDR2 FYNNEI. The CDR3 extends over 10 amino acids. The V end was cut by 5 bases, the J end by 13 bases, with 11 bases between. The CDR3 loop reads CASSNTRSFF. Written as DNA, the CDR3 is TGTGCCAGCAGTAATACCAGGAGTTTCTTT.

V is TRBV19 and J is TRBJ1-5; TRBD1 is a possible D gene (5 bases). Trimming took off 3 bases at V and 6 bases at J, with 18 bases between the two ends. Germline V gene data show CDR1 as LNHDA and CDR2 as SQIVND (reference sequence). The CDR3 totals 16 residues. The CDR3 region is CASSMIGGRGGQPQHF. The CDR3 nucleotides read TGTGCCAGTAGTATGATAGGTGGCCGGGGGGGTCAGCCCCAGCATTTT.

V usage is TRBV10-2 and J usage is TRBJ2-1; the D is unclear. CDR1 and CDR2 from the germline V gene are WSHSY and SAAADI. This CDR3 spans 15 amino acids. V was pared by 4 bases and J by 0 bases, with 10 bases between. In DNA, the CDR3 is TGCGCCAGCAGTGGCCCCATAAGCTCCTACAATGAGCAGTTCTTC. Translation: CASSGPISSYNEQFF.

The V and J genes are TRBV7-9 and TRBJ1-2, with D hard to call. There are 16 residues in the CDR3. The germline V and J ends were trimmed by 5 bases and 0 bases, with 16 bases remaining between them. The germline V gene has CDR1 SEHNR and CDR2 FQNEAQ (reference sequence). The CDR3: CASSPAQSLPNYGYTF. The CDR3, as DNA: TGTGCCAGCAGCCCCGCGCAGTCCCTCCCTAACTATGGCTACACCTTC.

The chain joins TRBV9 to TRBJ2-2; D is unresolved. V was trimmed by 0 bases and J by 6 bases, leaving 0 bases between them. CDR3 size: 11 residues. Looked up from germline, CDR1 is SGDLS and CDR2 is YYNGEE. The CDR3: CASSVAGELFF. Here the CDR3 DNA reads TGTGCCAGCAGCGTAGCCGGGGAGCTGTTTTTT.

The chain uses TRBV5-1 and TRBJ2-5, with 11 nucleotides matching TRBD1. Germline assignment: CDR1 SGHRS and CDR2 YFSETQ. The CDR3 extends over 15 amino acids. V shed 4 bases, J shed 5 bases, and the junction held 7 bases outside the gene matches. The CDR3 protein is CASSGAGTGGETQYF. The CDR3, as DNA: TGCGCCAGCAGCGGGGCCGGGACAGGGGGGGAGACCCAGTACTTC.

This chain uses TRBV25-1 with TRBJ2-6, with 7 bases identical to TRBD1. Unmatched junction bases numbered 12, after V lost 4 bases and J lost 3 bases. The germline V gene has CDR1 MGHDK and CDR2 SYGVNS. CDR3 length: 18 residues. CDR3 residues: CASSVPGGSFGGANVLTF. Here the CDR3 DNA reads TGTGCCAGCAGTGTTCCAGGGGGTAGCTTCGGTGGGGCCAACGTCCTGACTTTC.

CDR3 DNA sequence: TGTGCCAGCCCACTCCGGGCCCCCGAGCAGTACTTC. It is translated as CASPLRAPEQYF. The V call is TRBV5-8, the J call TRBJ2-7; no definite D call. Looked up from germline, CDR1 is SGHTS and CDR2 is YDEGEE. Trimming removed 7 bases at V and 6 bases at J, with 14 bases between. The CDR3 is made up of 12 amino acids.

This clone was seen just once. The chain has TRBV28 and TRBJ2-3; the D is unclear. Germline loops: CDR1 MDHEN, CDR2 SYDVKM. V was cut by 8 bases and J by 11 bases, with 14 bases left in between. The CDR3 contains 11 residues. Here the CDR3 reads CASGALTQQYF. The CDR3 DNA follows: TGTGCCAGCGGTGCTCTAACGCAGCAGTATTTT.

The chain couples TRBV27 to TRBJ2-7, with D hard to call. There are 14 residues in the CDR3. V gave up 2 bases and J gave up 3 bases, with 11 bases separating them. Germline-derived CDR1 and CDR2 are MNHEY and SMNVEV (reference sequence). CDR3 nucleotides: TGTGCCAGCAGTTTACGTAAGGGTTTCTACGAGCAGTACTTC. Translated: CASSLRKGFYEQYF.

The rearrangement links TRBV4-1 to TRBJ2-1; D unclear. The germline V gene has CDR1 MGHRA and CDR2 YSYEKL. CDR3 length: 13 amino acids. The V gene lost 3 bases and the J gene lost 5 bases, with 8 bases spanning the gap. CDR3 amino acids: CASSHPRDNEQFF. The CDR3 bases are TGCGCCAGCAGCCACCCCCGGGACAATGAGCAGTTCTTC.

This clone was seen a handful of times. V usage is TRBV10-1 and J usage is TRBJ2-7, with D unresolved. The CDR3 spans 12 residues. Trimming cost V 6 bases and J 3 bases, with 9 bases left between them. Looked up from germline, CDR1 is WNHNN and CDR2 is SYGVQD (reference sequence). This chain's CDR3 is CASRSTYYEQYF. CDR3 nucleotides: TGCGCCAGCAGATCGACTTACTACGAGCAGTACTTC.

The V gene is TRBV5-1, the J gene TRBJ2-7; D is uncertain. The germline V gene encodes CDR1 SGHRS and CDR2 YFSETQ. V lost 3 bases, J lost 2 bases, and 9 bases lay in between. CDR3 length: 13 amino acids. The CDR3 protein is CASSSGPAYEQYF. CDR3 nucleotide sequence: TGCGCCAGCAGCTCTGGACCCGCCTACGAGCAGTACTTC.

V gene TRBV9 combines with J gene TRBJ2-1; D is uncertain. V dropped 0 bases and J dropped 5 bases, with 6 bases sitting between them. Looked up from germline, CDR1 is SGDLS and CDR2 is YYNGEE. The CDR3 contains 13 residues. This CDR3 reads CASSVGSNNEQFF. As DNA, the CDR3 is TGTGCCAGCAGCGTAGGGTCAAACAATGAGCAGTTCTTC.

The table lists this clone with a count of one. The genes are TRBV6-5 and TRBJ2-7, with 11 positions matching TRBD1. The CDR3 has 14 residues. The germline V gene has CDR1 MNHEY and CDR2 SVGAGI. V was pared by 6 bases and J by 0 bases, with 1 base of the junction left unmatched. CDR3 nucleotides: TGTGCCAGCAGCGGGACAGGGGGCTCCTACGAGCAGTACTTC. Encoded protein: CASSGTGGSYEQYF.

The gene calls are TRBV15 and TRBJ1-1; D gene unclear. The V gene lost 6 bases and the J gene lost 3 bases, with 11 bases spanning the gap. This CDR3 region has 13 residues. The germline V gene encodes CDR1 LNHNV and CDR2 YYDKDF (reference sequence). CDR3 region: CATRRTAYTEAFF. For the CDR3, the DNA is TGTGCCACCAGGCGAACAGCGTACACTGAAGCTTTCTTT.

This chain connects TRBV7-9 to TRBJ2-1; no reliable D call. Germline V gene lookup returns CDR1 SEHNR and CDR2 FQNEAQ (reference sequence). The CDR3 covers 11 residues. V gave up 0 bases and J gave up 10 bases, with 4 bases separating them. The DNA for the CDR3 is TGTGCCAGCAGCTTAGCGAGGGAGCAGTTCTTC. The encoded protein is CASSLAREQFF.

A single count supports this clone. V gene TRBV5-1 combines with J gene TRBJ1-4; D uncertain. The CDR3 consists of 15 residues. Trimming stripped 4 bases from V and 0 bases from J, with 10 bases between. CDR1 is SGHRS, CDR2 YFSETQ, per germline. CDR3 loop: CASSPSGATNEKLFF. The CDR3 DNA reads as TGCGCCAGCAGCCCCTCAGGCGCAACTAATGAAAAACTGTTTTTT.

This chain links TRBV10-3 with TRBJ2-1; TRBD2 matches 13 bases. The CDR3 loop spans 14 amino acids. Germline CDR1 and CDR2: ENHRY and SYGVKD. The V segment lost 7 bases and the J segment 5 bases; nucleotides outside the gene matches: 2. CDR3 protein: CAIKGLAGNNEQFF. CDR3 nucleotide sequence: TGTGCCATCAAGGGACTAGCGGGAAACAATGAGCAGTTCTTC.